Below are 32 T cell receptor beta chains sequenced from a single sample in a study of blood T cell repertoires in COVID-19. Measured with immunoSEQ multiplex PCR; TCRdb has only the in-frame clones, and not every one. The sample lists roughly 64,000 clones, approximately 78% seen once, with around 14% in the top ten. The sequencing sample was made of peripheral blood. These receptors originate from a man aged 60-69 years with COVID-19, enrolled during active disease.

This clone was detected only a few times. Written as DNA, the CDR3 is TGCGCCAGCAGCCCAACACAGGGGGCGACTTCACCCCTCCACTTT. This codes for CASSPTQGATSPLHF. J is TRBJ1-6 and V is TRBV4-1; 9 positions match TRBD1. There are 15 residues in the CDR3. The germline V gene encodes CDR1 MGHRA and CDR2 YSYEKL. The J segment lost 9 bases and the V segment lost 4 bases, leaving 7 bases of the junction unmatched.

This chain links TRBV5-1 with TRBJ2-1; 9 bases match TRBD1. J lost 5 bases, V lost 4 bases, and 7 bases had no gene match. From germline, CDR1 is SGHRS and CDR2 YFSETQ. This CDR3 comprises 15 residues. CDR3 protein: CASSGGTGWDNEQFF. DNA of the CDR3: TGCGCCAGCAGCGGCGGGACAGGGTGGGACAATGAGCAGTTCTTC.

The V call is TRBV7-9, the J call TRBJ1-1; weak D call: TRBD1 (5 bases). V lost 5 bases, J lost 3 bases, and 13 bases lay in between. This CDR3 region has 14 residues. CDR1 SEHNR and CDR2 FQNEAQ come from the germline V gene (reference sequence). CDR3 DNA sequence: TGTGCCAGCAGCCTTGACAGACCCTACACTGAAGCTTTCTTT. This encodes CASSLDRPYTEAFF.

The chain employs TRBV28 and TRBJ2-1; 9 bases map to TRBD1. This CDR3 comprises 14 residues. Losses at the gene ends were 5 bases for V and 7 bases for J; bases not matched to a gene: 6. The germline gives CDR1 MDHEN, CDR2 SYDVKM. CDR3 residues: CASSPGDRVNEQFF. The CDR3, as DNA: TGTGCCAGCAGTCCTGGGGACAGGGTTAATGAGCAGTTCTTC.

The genes are TRBV2 and TRBJ2-5; D is possibly TRBD2 (5 bases). Trimming took 4 bases from V and 4 from J, leaving 13 bases between them. CDR1 is SNHLY and CDR2 is FYNNEI in the germline V gene. The length of the CDR3 is 14 residues. The CDR3 region is CASSGRRDRETQYF. The CDR3 bases are TGTGCCAGCAGTGGGCGCCGGGATCGAGAGACCCAGTACTTC.

The chain is built from TRBV29-1 and TRBJ2-6, with unresolved D. The CDR3 sequence is 13 residues long. Trimming pared 3 bases from V and 0 bases from J, leaving 3 bases between. CDR1 and CDR2 (germline): SQVTM, ANQGSEA. CDR3: CSVDSSGANVLTF. The CDR3, as DNA: TGCAGCGTTGATAGCTCTGGGGCCAACGTCCTGACTTTC.

The sample holds one count of this clone. The chain recombines TRBV7-9 with TRBJ1-1; D is ambiguous. V was shortened by 5 bases and J by 3 bases, with 7 bases between the two germline ends. CDR3 length: 12 amino acids. The germline CDR1 and CDR2 sequences are SEHNR and FQNEAQ (reference sequence). The CDR3 loop is CASSNRHTEAFF. CDR3 nucleotide sequence: TGTGCCAGCAGCAACAGACACACTGAAGCTTTCTTT.

Concerning this clone itself: At one end the junction does not follow the germline gene, possibly because of a read error. The chain couples TRBV5-1 to TRBJ2-4, with 9 positions matching TRBD2. The CDR3 sequence is 12 residues long. Germline V gene sequence: CDR1 SGHRS, CDR2 YFSETQ. The CDR3 spells CASSGTGLAPHF. The CDR3 DNA is TGCGCCAGCAGCGGCACCGGACTAGCGCCTCACTTC.

This chain joins TRBV7-3 and TRBJ2-2, with D perhaps TRBD1 (5 bases). The germline V and J ends were trimmed by 2 bases and 5 bases, with 9 bases remaining between them. The germline gives CDR1 SGHTA, CDR2 FQGTGA. The CDR3 is 14 amino acids. The CDR3 sequence: CASSLESGTGELFF. The CDR3 DNA reads TGTGCCAGCAGCTTAGAATCAGGGACCGGGGAGCTGTTTTTT.

The chain has TRBV30 and TRBJ2-3; the D gene is possibly TRBD2 (5 bases). V shed 7 bases and J shed 2 bases, with 13 bases lying between them. Germline CDR1 and CDR2: GTSNPN and SVGIG (reference sequence). The length of the CDR3 is 13 residues. The CDR3 region has the DNA TGTGCCTCCGCGGGCCGGACCACAGATACGCAGTATTTT. Its protein product is CASAGRTTDTQYF.

V is TRBV6-5 and J is TRBJ1-5; 8 nucleotides agree with TRBD1. After removal of 6 bases from V and 5 bases from J, the junction contained 9 bases not matched to a gene. This CDR3 region has 15 residues. Germline V gene data show CDR1 as MNHEY and CDR2 as SVGAGI. CDR3: CASRLSYRGYQPQHF. CDR3 nucleotide sequence: TGTGCCAGCAGACTCTCGTACAGGGGGTATCAGCCCCAGCATTTT.

This clone was recorded a few times. The chain combines TRBV7-6 with TRBJ2-3; TRBD2 matches at 7 bases. Germline V gene sequence: CDR1 SGHVS, CDR2 FNYEAQ. V shed 4 bases and J 0 bases; nucleotides not matched to a gene: 4. This CDR3 contains 15 residues. CDR3 bases: TGTGCCAGCAGCTACGATAGCGGGAGCACAGATACGCAGTATTTT. Protein sequence: CASSYDSGSTDTQYF.

The chain joins TRBV4-1 to TRBJ2-3; 8 nucleotides match TRBD2. Unmatched junction bases numbered 5, after V lost 0 bases and J lost 9 bases. Looked up from germline, CDR1 is MGHRA and CDR2 is YSYEKL. The CDR3 is made up of 14 amino acids. Here the CDR3 reads CASSQEIRGGTQYF. The DNA for the CDR3 is TGCGCCAGCAGCCAAGAGATTCGGGGGGGCACGCAGTATTTT.

The chain combines TRBV3-1 (or the pseudogene TRBV3-2) with TRBJ1-3; D uncertain. Germline CDR1 and CDR2: LGHDT and YNNKEL (reference sequence). This CDR3 has 15 residues. Between the trimmed V and J ends, which lost 4 bases and 0 bases, there was a span of 10 bases. The CDR3 DNA follows: TGTGCCAGCAGCCCTGAGACACCCTCTGGAAACACCATATATTTT. Translating it yields CASSPETPSGNTIYF.

The chain carries TRBV20-1 and TRBJ2-1; tentative D call: TRBD2 (5 bases). CDR3 size: 10 residues. Germline-derived CDR1 and CDR2 are DFQATT and SNEGSKA (reference sequence). Trimming stripped 6 bases from V and 12 bases from J, with 12 bases between. CDR3 residues: CSAADLGQFF. The CDR3 DNA sequence: TGCAGTGCAGCGGATCTAGGGCAGTTCTTC.

The sample holds many counts of this clone. V gene TRBV11-2 combines with J gene TRBJ1-3; the D is unclear. Looked up from germline, CDR1 is SGHAT and CDR2 is FQNNGV. This CDR3 comprises 14 residues. Trimming left V 2 bases short and J 7 bases short, with 12 bases between. The CDR3 sequence: CASSLIDYRNTIYF. As DNA, the CDR3 is TGTGCCAGCAGCTTAATAGACTACCGGAACACCATATATTTT.

This clone was observed many times. The gene calls are TRBV30 and TRBJ2-3, with 11 bases aligning to TRBD2. The length of the CDR3 is 15 residues. The ends lost 4 bases at V and 9 bases at J; junction bases unmatched: 12. Germline V CDR1 and CDR2: GTSNPN, SVGIG (reference sequence). The CDR3 loop reads CAWIVAGGTPPTQYF. In DNA, the CDR3 is TGTGCCTGGATCGTAGCGGGGGGGACACCCCCCACGCAGTATTTT.

The CDR3 sequence is CASSPRGLAGEGYEQYF. The CDR3, as DNA: TGCGCCAGCAGCCCCAGGGGACTAGCGGGAGAAGGATACGAGCAGTACTTC. The chain combines TRBV4-1 with TRBJ2-7, with TRBD2 matching over 14 bases. The CDR3 loop spans 17 amino acids. The V gene end was trimmed by 4 bases and the J gene end by 4 bases; junction bases not matched to a gene: 9. Per germline, CDR1 MGHRA and CDR2 YSYEKL.

The chain links TRBV3-1 (or the pseudogene TRBV3-2) to TRBJ1-1; D perhaps matches TRBD1 (5 bases). The CDR3 extends over 14 amino acids. Germline V gene sequence: CDR1 LGHDT, CDR2 YNNKEL (reference sequence). V dropped 1 base and J dropped 5 bases, with 11 bases sitting between them. The CDR3: CASSQGNGGTEAFF. CDR3 DNA sequence: TGTGCCAGCAGCCAAGGTAATGGGGGGACTGAAGCTTTCTTT.

V is TRBV11-2 and J is TRBJ2-5; TRBD2 might be the D (5 bases). Trimming took off 4 bases at V and 5 bases at J, with 14 bases between the two ends. The CDR3 has 14 residues. Germline-derived CDR1 and CDR2 are SGHAT and FQNNGV. CDR3 in DNA: TGTGCCAGCAGCTCCACTTGGATAGCGGAGACCCAGTACTTC. This translates into CASSSTWIAETQYF.

The genes are TRBV19 and TRBJ2-7; D possibly corresponds to TRBD2 (6 bases). Germline assignment: CDR1 LNHDA and CDR2 SQIVND (reference sequence). CDR3 size: 15 residues. V was clipped by 3 bases and J by 3 bases, with 15 bases between them. The CDR3 DNA is TGTGCCAGTAGTATGGGGGGTATCACGGGCTACGAGCAGTACTTC. Its translation: CASSMGGITGYEQYF.

This CDR3 is CASSTPGSYEQYF. The CDR3 coding sequence is TGTGCCAGCAGTACTCCCGGCTCCTACGAGCAGTACTTC. The V gene is TRBV6-5, the J gene TRBJ2-7; D gene uncertain. The V gene's germline CDR1 is MNHEY and CDR2 SVGAGI. The CDR3 extends over 13 amino acids. The V end lost 5 bases, the J end lost 0 bases, and 8 bases lay between the germline ends.

The chain has TRBV7-6 and TRBJ2-1; TRBD2 is a possible D gene (6 bases). Germline V CDR1 and CDR2: SGHVS, FNYEAQ. CDR3 size: 17 residues. V lost 1 base to trimming and J lost 7 bases, with 20 bases between them. DNA of the CDR3: TGTGCCAGCAGCTTAGTCGGGGGAAGCGGTTCGGGGAATGAGCAGTTCTTC. Protein product: CASSLVGGSGSGNEQFF.

This chain connects TRBV11-2 to TRBJ2-3, with 7 bases fitting TRBD1. From germline, CDR1 is SGHAT and CDR2 FQNNGV. V lost 6 bases and J lost 1; bases outside the gene matches: 16. This CDR3 has 18 residues. CDR3 protein: CASRSGTVLRLGTDTQYF. CDR3 nucleotide sequence: TGTGCCAGCAGGTCCGGGACAGTTTTACGACTTGGCACAGATACGCAGTATTTT.

The V call is TRBV30, the J call TRBJ2-7; 13 bases line up with TRBD2. The length of the CDR3 is 15 residues. Germline loops: CDR1 GTSNPN, CDR2 SVGIG (reference sequence). The V segment lost 1 base and the J segment 4 bases; nucleotides outside the gene matches: 4. CDR3 bases: TGTGCCTGGAGTGCAGGACTAGCGGGGGTTTACGAGCAGTACTTC. Its translation: CAWSAGLAGVYEQYF.

The V and J genes are TRBV7-9 and TRBJ1-1; D is uncertain. Germline V gene data show CDR1 as SEHNR and CDR2 as FQNEAQ (reference sequence). There are 13 residues in the CDR3. Deletions cut 6 bases from V and 0 bases from J, with 8 bases between. The CDR3 sequence: CASSFSLNTEAFF. CDR3 in DNA: TGTGCCAGCAGTTTTAGCTTGAACACTGAAGCTTTCTTT.

V gene TRBV2 combines with J gene TRBJ1-1; 9 bases are a match to TRBD1. Germline V gene sequence: CDR1 SNHLY, CDR2 FYNNEI. This CDR3 has 14 amino acids. Trimming at V came to 5 bases and at J to 3 bases, leaving 4 bases not matched to a gene. CDR3 DNA sequence: TGTGCCAGCAGTCGACAGGGGGGGGACACTGAAGCTTTCTTT. Translating gives CASSRQGGDTEAFF.

This chain connects TRBV30 to TRBJ2-1, with 11 nucleotides matching TRBD2. Per germline, CDR1 GTSNPN and CDR2 SVGIG (reference sequence). The V and J ends lost 3 bases and 6 bases, in that order; junction bases with no gene match: 7. The CDR3 is 15 residues long. In nucleotides, the CDR3 is TGTGCCTGGAGAGATGGACTAGCGGGCAGCAATGAGCAGTTCTTC. It translates to CAWRDGLAGSNEQFF.

This chain joins TRBV30 and TRBJ2-2; TRBD2 aligns across 8 bases. V was pared by 3 bases and J by 0 bases, with 3 bases of the junction left unmatched. In germline, CDR1 is GTSNPN, CDR2 SVGIG (reference sequence). The CDR3 consists of 15 residues. The CDR3 loop reads CAWRIAGSNTGELFF. CDR3 coding DNA: TGTGCCTGGAGGATAGCGGGATCGAACACCGGGGAGCTGTTTTTT.

The rearrangement links TRBV10-1 to TRBJ2-3; maybe TRBD1 (5 bases). The CDR3 runs 13 residues. Germline V gene lookup returns CDR1 WNHNN and CDR2 SYGVQD (reference sequence). Trimming shortened V by 8 bases and J by 2 bases, and 11 bases separated the two germline ends. The CDR3 nucleotides read TGCGCCAGCGGAGAGACAGCCACAGATACGCAGTATTTT. Translated, it gives CASGETATDTQYF.

The chain combines TRBV6-5 with TRBJ1-1, with TRBD1 as a possible D gene (6 bases). Trimming took 6 bases from V and 0 from J, leaving 8 bases between them. Per the germline V gene, CDR1 is MNHEY and CDR2 is SVGAGI. The CDR3 length is 13 residues. The CDR3 DNA reads as TGTGCCAGCAGCGGACAGATGAACACTGAAGCTTTCTTT. It yields the protein CASSGQMNTEAFF.

This chain connects TRBV5-5 to TRBJ2-1; TRBD2 agrees at 12 bases. The CDR3 loop spans 17 amino acids. Germline values: CDR1 SGHKS, CDR2 YYEKEE (reference sequence). Trimming took 0 bases from V and 3 from J; bases not matched to a gene: 4. CDR3 amino acids: CASSLETSGGNYNEQFF. The CDR3 DNA is TGTGCCAGCAGCTTGGAGACTAGCGGGGGTAACTACAATGAGCAGTTCTTC.